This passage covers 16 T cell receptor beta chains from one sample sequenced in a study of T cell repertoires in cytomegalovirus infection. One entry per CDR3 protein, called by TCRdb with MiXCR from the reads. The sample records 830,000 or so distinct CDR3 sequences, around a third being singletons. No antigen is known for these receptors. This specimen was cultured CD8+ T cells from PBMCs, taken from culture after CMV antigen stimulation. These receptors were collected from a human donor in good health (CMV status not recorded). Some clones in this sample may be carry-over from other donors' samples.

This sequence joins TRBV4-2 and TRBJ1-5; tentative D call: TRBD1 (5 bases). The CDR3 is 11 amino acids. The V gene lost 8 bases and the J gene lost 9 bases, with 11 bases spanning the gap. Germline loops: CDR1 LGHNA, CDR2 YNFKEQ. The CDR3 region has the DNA TGTGCCAGCGGCTTGGGGGTGCCCCAGCATTTT. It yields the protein CASGLGVPQHF.

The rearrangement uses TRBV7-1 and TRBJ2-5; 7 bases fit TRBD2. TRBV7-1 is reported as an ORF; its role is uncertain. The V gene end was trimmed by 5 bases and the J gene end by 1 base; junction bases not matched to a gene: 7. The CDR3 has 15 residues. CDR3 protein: CASSTLTSSQETQYF. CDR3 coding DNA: TGTGCCAGCAGCACCCTGACTAGCTCCCAAGAGACCCAGTACTTC.

This chain's CDR3 is CASSQDAGNVAGELFF. The CDR3 region has the DNA TGCGCCAGCAGCCAAGATGCAGGGAATGTGGCCGGGGAGCTGTTTTTT. The V gene is TRBV4-3, the J gene TRBJ2-2; D possibly corresponds to TRBD1 (5 bases). There are 16 residues in the CDR3. V lost 0 bases and J 6 bases, leaving 14 bases between the germline ends. Germline V lookup: CDR1 LGHNA, CDR2 YSLEER.

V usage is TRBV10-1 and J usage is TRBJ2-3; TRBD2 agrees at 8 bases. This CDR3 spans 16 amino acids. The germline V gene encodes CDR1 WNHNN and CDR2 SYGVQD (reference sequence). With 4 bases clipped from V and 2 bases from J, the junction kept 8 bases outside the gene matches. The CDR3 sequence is CASSVSSGEFTDTQYF. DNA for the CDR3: TGCGCCAGCAGTGTGAGTAGCGGGGAGTTCACAGATACGCAGTATTTT.

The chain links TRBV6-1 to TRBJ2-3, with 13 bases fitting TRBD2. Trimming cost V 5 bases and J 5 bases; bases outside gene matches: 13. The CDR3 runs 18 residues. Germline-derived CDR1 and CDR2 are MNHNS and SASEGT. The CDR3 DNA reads TGTGCCAGCAGTCCCGGACTAGCGGGGGCGGGCCCCAGAGATACGCAGTATTTT. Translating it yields CASSPGLAGAGPRDTQYF.

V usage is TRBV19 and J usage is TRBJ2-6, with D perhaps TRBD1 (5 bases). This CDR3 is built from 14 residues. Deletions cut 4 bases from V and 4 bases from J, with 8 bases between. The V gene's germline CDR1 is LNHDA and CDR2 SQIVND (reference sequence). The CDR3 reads CASSKGLGANVLTF. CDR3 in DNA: TGTGCCAGTAGTAAGGGGCTAGGGGCCAACGTCCTGACTTTC.

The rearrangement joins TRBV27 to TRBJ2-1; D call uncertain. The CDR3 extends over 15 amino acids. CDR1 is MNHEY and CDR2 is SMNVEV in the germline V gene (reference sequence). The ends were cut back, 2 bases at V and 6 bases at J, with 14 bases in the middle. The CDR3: CASSLRPGQINEQFF. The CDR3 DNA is TGTGCCAGCAGTTTACGGCCGGGCCAAATCAATGAGCAGTTCTTC.

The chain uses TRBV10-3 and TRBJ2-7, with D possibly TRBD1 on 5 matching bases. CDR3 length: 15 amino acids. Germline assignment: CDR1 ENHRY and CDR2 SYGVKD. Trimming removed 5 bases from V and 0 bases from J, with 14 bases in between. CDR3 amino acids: CAISHGQVSSYEQYV. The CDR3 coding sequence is TGTGCCATCAGTCATGGACAAGTGAGCTCCTACGAGCAGTACGTC.

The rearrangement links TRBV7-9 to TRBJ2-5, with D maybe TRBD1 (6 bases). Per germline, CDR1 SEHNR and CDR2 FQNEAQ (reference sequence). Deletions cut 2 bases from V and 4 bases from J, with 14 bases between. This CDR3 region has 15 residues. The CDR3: CASSLITGSRETQYF. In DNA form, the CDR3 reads TGTGCCAGCAGCTTAATAACAGGGTCGCGAGAGACCCAGTACTTC.

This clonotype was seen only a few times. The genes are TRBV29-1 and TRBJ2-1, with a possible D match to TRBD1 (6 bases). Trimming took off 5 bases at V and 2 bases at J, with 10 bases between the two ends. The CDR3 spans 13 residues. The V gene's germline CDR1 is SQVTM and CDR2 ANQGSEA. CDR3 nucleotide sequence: TGCAGCGTTTCCTGGACAGCCTACAATGAGCAGTTCTTC. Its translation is CSVSWTAYNEQFF.

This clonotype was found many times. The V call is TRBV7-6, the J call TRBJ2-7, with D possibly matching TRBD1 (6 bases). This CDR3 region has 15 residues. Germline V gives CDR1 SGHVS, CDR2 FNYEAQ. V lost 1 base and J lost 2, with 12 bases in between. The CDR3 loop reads CASSLVRTEAYEQYF. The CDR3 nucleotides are TGTGCCAGCAGCTTAGTGCGGACAGAGGCCTACGAGCAGTACTTC.

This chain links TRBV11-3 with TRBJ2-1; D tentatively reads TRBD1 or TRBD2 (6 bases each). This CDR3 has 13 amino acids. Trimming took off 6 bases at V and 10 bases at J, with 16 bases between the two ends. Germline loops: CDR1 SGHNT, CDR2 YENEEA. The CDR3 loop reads CASSTRGPEEQFF. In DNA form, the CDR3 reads TGTGCCAGCAGTACACGGGGGCCAGAGGAGCAGTTCTTC.

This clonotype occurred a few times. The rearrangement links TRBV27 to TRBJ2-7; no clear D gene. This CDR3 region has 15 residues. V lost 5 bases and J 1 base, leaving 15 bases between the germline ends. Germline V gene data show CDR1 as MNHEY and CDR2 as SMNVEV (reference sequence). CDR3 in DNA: TGTGCCAGCAGTCAATCCCGGGCCGCTTCCTACGAGCAGTACTTC. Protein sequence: CASSQSRAASYEQYF.

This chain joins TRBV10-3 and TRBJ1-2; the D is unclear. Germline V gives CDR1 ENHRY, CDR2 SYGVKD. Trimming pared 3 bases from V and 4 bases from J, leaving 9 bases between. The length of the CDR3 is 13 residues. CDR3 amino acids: CAISDATGYGYTF. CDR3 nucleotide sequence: TGTGCCATCAGTGACGCGACGGGCTATGGCTACACCTTC.

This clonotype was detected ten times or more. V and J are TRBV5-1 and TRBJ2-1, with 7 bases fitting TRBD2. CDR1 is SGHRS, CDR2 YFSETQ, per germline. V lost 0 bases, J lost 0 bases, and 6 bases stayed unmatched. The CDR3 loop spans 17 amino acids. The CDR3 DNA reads TGCGCCAGCAGCTTGGCCGGTTGGGGGGGCTCCTACAATGAGCAGTTCTTC. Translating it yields CASSLAGWGGSYNEQFF.

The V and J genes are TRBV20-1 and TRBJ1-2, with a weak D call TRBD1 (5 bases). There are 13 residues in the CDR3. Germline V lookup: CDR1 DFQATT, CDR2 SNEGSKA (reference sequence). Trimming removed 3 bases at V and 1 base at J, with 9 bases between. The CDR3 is CSARQQDNYGYTF. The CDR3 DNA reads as TGCAGTGCTAGGCAACAGGATAACTATGGCTACACCTTC.